This T cell receptor (beta chain) originates from a study of cytomegalovirus exposure and HLA in healthy donors (dated by TCRdb to the late 2010s). At the level of the whole study: An earlier analysis of under 600 of the donors reported 250 to 300 Gb of sequence data and roughly 100 million unique TCR beta sequences from approximately 180 million T cells. A separate validation cohort of roughly 110 different subjects was used in addition to the approximately 700-subject first cohort. Of the roughly 410 genotyped donors, approximately 80% were placed in the genetic ancestry cluster associated with self-reported Caucasian donors. Donor age, sex, ethnicity and CMV serostatus were compiled alongside the repertoire data. A few DR-DQ haplotypes were handled as single units for association and clustering because linkage in the cohort was strong. Class I and class II HLA loci were covered by the typing at four-digit resolution. The aim of the study was to test whether cataloging public T cell receptors could identify signatures of past pathogen exposure. Typing coverage varied by locus: 629-630 donors for A, B, C, DRB1 and DQB1; 522 for DQA1; some 610 for DPA1; approximately 490 for DPB1. In a later analysis, previously published TCR beta repertoires from several hundred donors were re-analyzed and high-resolution HLA genotyping was added so that TCR occurrence patterns could be studied. Every repertoire in the discovery cohort had been generated on one and the same sequencing platform. Among almost 400 genotyped donors of the cohort, an average of approximately 250,000 unique TCR beta nucleotide sequences were sequenced per donor, about a sixth of them non-productive. The study profiled the T cell repertoires of about 640 subjects by immunosequencing and related them to cytomegalovirus serostatus. An earlier analysis of 587 of the donors used high-throughput TCR beta sequencing to judge whether each TCR beta V gene segment behaved as functional or pseudogenic. Rather than using new phenotypic data, the later analysis identified candidate immune exposures from TCR beta sequences and from how often those sequences occurred across donors. An early release that covered more than 550 HLA-typed donors contained approximately 300 gigabases of sequencing data and 80 million or so unique TCR sequences. To predict cytomegalovirus infection status, the study brought together high-throughput TCR immunosequencing, statistical association of individual TCRs with disease status, and machine learning. Genome-wide SNP genotypes for about three fifths of the 666 donors were used in a later genetic analysis, which treated that subset as a discovery cohort. Points the paper makes about the study in general: In a later analysis, the rate of TCR association differed among HLA loci, with DRB1 alleles having the most associated TCRs and HLA-C alleles having the fewest. According to the authors, the approach could potentially be generalized to other disease states and immunological phenotypes. Correlated functional status among segregating V segments might reflect linkage disequilibrium, but an unknown experimental factor could not be ruled out. Most TCR sequences were observed very rarely across donors, whereas some public TCRs were present in many individuals. A later analysis found that HLA-associated TCR beta chains were more clonally expanded and had lower generation probabilities than equally common non-associated chains. The presence/absence analyses assumed that sequencing depth was roughly uniform across donors, and that assumption may not be true. The study listed approximately 160 TCR beta chains as associated with cytomegalovirus. Broadly in line with IMGT annotations, most TCR beta V segments showed up in productive rearrangements about 87% or about 30% of the time in an earlier analysis of approximately 640 of the donors. In a later analysis, some 17,000 TCR beta sequences were associated with specific HLA alleles at a false discovery rate of 0.05. According to a later analysis, parvovirus B19, influenza, CMV and Epstein-Barr virus appeared linked to several top co-occurrence clusters. The classifier was reported to diagnose cytomegalovirus status with high specificity and sensitivity in both the original cohort and the validation cohort. In a later genetic analysis, a missense DCLRE1C variant was associated with V-gene and J-gene trimming of TCR beta chains, and the association was replicated in an independent cohort. The sequencing pipeline was judged likely to have produced a cluster of highly shared sequence variants as a technical artifact. A few of the identified cytomegalovirus-associated TCR beta chains were confirmed in vitro to be specific for cytomegalovirus antigens. HLA typing was unavailable for some donors at each locus, so association tests used only the typed subset. Assigning TCR associations to individual alleles was difficult when HLA alleles, especially DR and DQ, strongly co-occurred. The only immune exposure information available for the cohort was CMV serostatus. A later analysis found that most CMV-associated TCR beta chains appeared HLA-restricted, with HLA associations seemingly driven largely by CMV exposure. Some IMGT-functional V segments, including TRBV6-2 and TRBV6-3, could not be told apart with the 87-base-pair reads, so those segments were excluded. A further reported finding was that TCR beta sequences accurately predicted the HLA-A and HLA-B alleles for most subjects in the first cohort. According to a later genetic analysis, donors in an Asian-associated ancestry cluster had fewer N-insertions in productive TCRs than the approximately 610-donor mean. Roughly 17 rarely observed V segments, including chromosome 9 orphons, were excluded from the earlier analysis of approximately 600 of the donors because counts were too low. This cohort had only TCR beta chains sequenced, and the lack of alpha or paired-chain data limited which features could be detected.

The cohort comprised fewer than 750 healthy bone marrow donors. At the time of sampling, all cohort members were nominally healthy, though unrecorded immune exposures were likely present. The donor tested CMV seropositive, placing the donor among the 290 or so seropositive members of the cohort. A peripheral blood sample was provided by each donor, and peripheral blood mononuclear cells were used for TCR beta sequencing. The Qiagen DNeasy Blood Extraction Kit was used to extract genomic DNA from the blood cell samples. Comment on this clone: Its antigen is still unknown. No clone much larger than this one lies a single base away; base qualities are absent.

The method behind the library was the immunoSEQ multiplex PCR assay. For the multiplex PCR, a mixture combining 60 forward primers for TCR Vbeta segments and 13 reverse primers for TCR Jbeta segments was used. The CDR3 region of rearranged TCR beta genes was amplified from genomic DNA by a multiplex PCR assay. The Illumina HiSeq System was used to sequence the amplified TCR beta libraries as 87-base-pair reads. Per the source publication's procedure: Across the 500 to 850 repertoires, a later analysis counted approximately 75 million unique TCR beta chains, roughly 11 million of which were shared by at least two donors. To remove PCR and sequencing errors, raw reads were error-corrected and collapsed into unique sequences using a nearest-neighbor algorithm that merged closely related sequences. CDR3 sequences were aligned to IMGT reference sequences to assign V, D and J gene segments. For a sequence to be retained, a match of at least six nucleotides to both a V gene segment and a J gene segment was required. Rearrangements were classified as productive when the CDR3 lacked stop codons and remained in frame with V and J, and all other rearrangements were classified as non-productive. CDR3 was defined according to IMGT convention as the region running from the second conserved V-encoded cysteine to the conserved J-encoded phenylalanine. The earlier analysis of approximately 590 of the donors excluded any sequence lacking an unambiguous match to a single V gene segment. An earlier analysis of fewer than 750 of the donors called V segments functional above 56.7% productive rearrangements and segregating when the between-donor standard deviation exceeded 5%. To diagnose cytomegalovirus status from the catalog of TCR beta chain sequences, a statistical classification framework was built. V and J gene assignment, in a later analysis, came from comparing TCR nucleotide sequences with IMGT/GENE-DB human TR gene sequences. Using the TCRdist pipeline, a later analysis assigned CDR3 sequences along with most-parsimonious VDJ recombination scenarios. In a later analysis, every TCR beta chain was defined by the combination of its CDR3 amino acid sequence and its V-gene family, and reads without a unique V-gene family were dropped. To address suspected cross-contamination and a sequencing artifact, a later analysis removed around 590 highly shared, low-generation-probability nucleotide sequences. In a later analysis, a clonal expansion index for each public chain was calculated from normalized within-repertoire ranks of inferred template counts. In a later analysis, generation probabilities were computed with a VDJ recombination model fitted to out-of-frame rearrangements, and the resulting probabilities were checked against IGoR. Hypergeometric tests were used in a later analysis to score TCR-TCR, TCR-HLA and TCR-CMV co-occurrence, with a repertoire-size bias correction applied to the TCR pairs. In a later analysis, false discovery rates were estimated by permuting HLA or CMV assignments 20 times. In a later analysis, co-occurring TCRs were grouped with DBSCAN, and TCRdist sequence similarity was added when clustering was performed within HLA-allele-positive subsets. Repertoires with fewer than 30,000 or more than 120,000 public chains were left out of co-occurrence clustering, as were about five repertoires with anomalous nucleotide sharing. This is the immuneACCESS table as TCRdb keeps it, with only in-frame sequences that have V and J called. A part of the clones is gone; compared with another copy, unresolved V genes explain less than half, and the rest is unexplained. That table is the source of V, J and clone size, and D and trimming were worked out from the DNA. For this sample the table gives fewer than 85,000 clones, of which roughly 88% were detected only once. Approximately 19% of the sample lies in the top ten.

The V end loses 1 base and the J end loses 4 bases, and a stretch of 8 bases separates them. The germline V gene sets CDR1 to SQVTM and CDR2 to ANQGSEA. From the cysteine up to the phenylalanine, the CDR3 has a length of 12 residues. Only CDR3 DNA is held: 36 bases, read in frame from base 1. The rearranged segments are TRBV29-1 and TRBJ2-7, with TRBD2 as a weak D call on 6 bases. Input material: PBMCs. This receptor was obtained from a man between 70 and 80 years old in good health and CMV-seropositive. The CDR3: CSVEGRGYEQYF. The DNA sequence follows: TGCAGCGTTGAAGGTCGGGGGTACGAGCAGTACTTC.